This T cell receptor (beta chain) originates from a study of cytomegalovirus exposure and HLA in healthy donors. Study conclusions and caveats: TCR beta sequences reportedly predicted most subjects' HLA-A and HLA-B alleles accurately. Testing in vitro showed a few CMV-associated chains specific for CMV antigens. By HLA locus, TCR association rates varied in a later analysis, with DRB1 showing the most and HLA-C the fewest.

Amplification used 60 Vbeta primers and 13 Jbeta primers. Sequenced by immunoSEQ multiplex PCR; TCRdb stores in-frame clones only, minus some. The sample consists of about 110,000 clones, about 86% of them appearing once. Notes on this clone: Antigen specificity is unknown.

This clonotype originated in a woman under 40 in good health and CMV-seronegative. Sequenced sample: PBMCs.

The CDR3 here is CASSFGTLNQPQHF. In DNA form, the CDR3 reads TGTGCCAGCAGCTTCGGGACACTCAATCAGCCCCAGCATTTT. The rearrangement joins TRBV7-2 to TRBJ1-5; tentative D call: TRBD1 (6 bases). CDR1 SGHTA and CDR2 FQGNSA come from the germline V gene. Trimming stripped 3 bases from V and 3 bases from J, with 9 bases between. The CDR3 sequence is 14 residues long. The full variable domain, its missing parts supplied by reference TRBV7-2 and TRBJ1-5, is GAGVSQSPSNKVTEKGKDVELRCDPISGHTALYWYRQSLGQGLEFLIYFQGNSAPDKSGLPSDRFSAERTGGSVSTLTIQRTQQEDSAVYLCASSFGTLNQPQHFGDGTRLSIL.